The T cell receptor beta chain described here comes from a study of blood T cell repertoires in COVID-19 (dated by TCRdb to about 2020). In terms of the full investigation: The collaborator samples originated in the United States, Italy and Spain and spanned the acute and convalescent phases of COVID-19. Samples came from the ongoing ImmuneRACE study (first 160 participants) plus 1,254 subjects from 6 global collaborators. A de-identified subject ID, COVID-19 status, age in years and sex were almost always included in the sample metadata. Where available, HLA class I and class II types were taken from metadata supplied by the sample provider and were not determined by assay-based typing. The prospective study material was composed of cDNA or gDNA derived from T cells, B-cell-depleted T cells, or PBMCs. The dataset comprised deeply sampled blood TCRbeta repertoires from subjects exposed to, actively infected with, or recovered from COVID-19. The repertoires were made available in a free public database intended to serve as a resource for research on the immune response to SARS-CoV-2.

TCRbeta CDR3 regions were amplified from genomic DNA by means of the immunoSEQ Assay, a bias-controlled multiplex PCR. In the original analysis: The number of nucleated cells in each sample was estimated by amplification of reference gene primers within the assay. To quantify the absolute abundance of each unique TCRbeta CDR3 rearrangement, sequence reads were collapsed and filtered. For each sample, productive Simpson clonality was calculated as the square root of Simpson's diversity index over productive rearrangements. The table was pulled from immuneACCESS by TCRdb, which kept in-frame rearrangements only. Such tables lose some clones; where checked, under half of the loss comes from unresolved V genes, and the rest has no known cause. The V and J calls and clone size were taken over from that table, and D and trimming were inferred from the DNA. This sample has about 170,000 clones in its table, and 86% of those were observed once. The ten largest clones capture 9.5% to 13% of the sample.

Details on this clone: Its specific antigen is unknown. No base-level quality is on record; no much larger clone is a single base apart.

From the cysteine through the phenylalanine, the CDR3 covers 17 amino acids. Kept here is only the CDR3 DNA, which spans 51 bases and is read in frame from base 1. Trimming accounts for 7 bases at V and 1 base at J, while the number of junction bases matched to no gene is 13. CDR1 and CDR2, looked up from the germline V gene (reference sequence), are LNHDA and SQIVND. Overall study results and their limits: The quantity of clinical and demographic metadata differed by source and by participant and was supplied without curation.

One collaborating source in Seattle enrolled patients during active infection and followed them longitudinally through the course of disease. Whole blood was collected in K2EDTA tubes by collaborating institutions according to the institutions' own protocols. Collaborator samples were shipped for TCRbeta analysis as frozen whole blood, isolated PBMCs, or DNA extracted from either sample type. The V gene is TRBV19 and the J gene is TRBJ2-1; 7 central nucleotides agree with TRBD2. The sequenced sample was peripheral blood. The clonotype originates from a woman aged 60-75 years with COVID-19, enrolled during active disease. The CDR3 corresponds to CASTTEWGRASYNEQFF. Read as DNA, the sequence is TGTGCCAGTACAACCGAGTGGGGGAGGGCTTCCTACAATGAGCAGTTCTTC.